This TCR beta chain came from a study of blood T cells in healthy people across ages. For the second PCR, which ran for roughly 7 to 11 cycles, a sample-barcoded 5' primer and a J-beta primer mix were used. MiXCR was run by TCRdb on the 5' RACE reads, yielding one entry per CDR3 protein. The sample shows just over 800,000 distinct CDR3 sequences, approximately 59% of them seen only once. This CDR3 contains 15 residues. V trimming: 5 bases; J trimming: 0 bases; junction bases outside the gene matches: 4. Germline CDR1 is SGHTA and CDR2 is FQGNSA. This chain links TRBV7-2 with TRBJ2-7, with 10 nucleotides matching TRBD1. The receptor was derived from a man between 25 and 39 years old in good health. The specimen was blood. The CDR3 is CASSVGQGTSYEQYF. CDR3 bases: TGTGCCAGCAGCGTGGGACAGGGGACCTCCTACGAGCAGTACTTC.